Shown below are 17 T cell receptor beta chains from a single sample sequenced in a study of blood T cell repertoires in COVID-19. The assay was immunoSEQ multiplex PCR, and TCRdb's table has in-frame clones only and misses some. Among a few hundred thousand clones, over 75% were seen once, and the ten largest hold around 13%. Sequencing used peripheral blood. These receptors were collected from a woman in her sixties with acute or convalescent COVID-19.

In this sample, this clone turned up once. Relative to the germline gene, one junction end is altered; a read error may explain this. The chain links TRBV7-8 to TRBJ2-2, with 9 bases lining up with TRBD2. Germline V gene sequence: CDR1 SGHVS, CDR2 FQNEAQ. The CDR3 consists of 14 residues. The CDR3 nucleotides read TGTGCCAGCAGGGGGACTAGCCCCACCGAGGAGCTGTTTTTT. This encodes CASRGTSPTEELFF.

The CDR3 sequence is CASSLVLVRQGMNTEAFF. The CDR3 region has the DNA TGTGCCAGCAGCTTAGTCTTGGTTAGACAGGGGATGAACACTGAAGCTTTCTTT. The chain has TRBV7-2 and TRBJ1-1, with 8 bases that match TRBD1. J was trimmed by 0 bases and V by 1 base; bases with no gene match: 10. Germline-derived CDR1 and CDR2 are SGHTA and FQGNSA. This CDR3 contains 18 residues.

The chain links TRBV4-2 to TRBJ1-6; no clear D gene. Germline V CDR1 and CDR2: LGHNA, YNFKEQ. The V end was cut by 0 bases, the J end by 0 bases, with 9 bases between. The CDR3 covers 17 residues. CDR3 bases: TGTGCCAGCAGCCAAGATCAAGGGAGCTCCTATAATTCACCCCTCCACTTT. This encodes CASSQDQGSSYNSPLHF.

This rearrangement joins TRBV11-2 to TRBJ2-1; D might be TRBD2 (6 bases). Looked up from germline, CDR1 is SGHAT and CDR2 is FQNNGV. V dropped 3 bases and J dropped 10 bases, with 13 bases sitting between them. CDR3 length equals 13 residues. The CDR3 region has the DNA TGTGCCAGCAGCTTCAGAGCGGCGGGGGAGCAGTTCTTC. Residues: CASSFRAAGEQFF.

V usage is TRBV3-1 (or the pseudogene TRBV3-2) and J usage is TRBJ1-5; D call uncertain. Trimming stripped 0 bases from V and 7 bases from J, with 10 bases between. CDR1 and CDR2 (germline): LGHDT, YNNKEL (reference sequence). The CDR3 sequence is 14 residues long. In nucleotides, the CDR3 is TGTGCCAGCAGCCAAGATCACATCGTACAGCCCCAGCATTTT. Translating gives CASSQDHIVQPQHF.

The CDR3 sequence is CATSRDRRSSYEQYF. CDR3 coding DNA: TGTGCCACCAGCAGAGATAGACGGAGCTCCTACGAGCAGTACTTC. The chain combines TRBV15 with TRBJ2-7; unclear D gene. The ends were cut back, 0 bases at V and 0 bases at J, with 9 bases in the middle. Germline V gives CDR1 LNHNV, CDR2 YYDKDF (reference sequence). The CDR3 extends over 15 amino acids.

The chain employs TRBV27 and TRBJ1-4; maybe TRBD1 (6 bases). Between the trimmed V and J ends, which lost 5 bases and 8 bases, there was a span of 15 bases. Germline lookup yields CDR1 MNHEY and CDR2 SMNVEV (reference sequence). This CDR3 is built from 14 residues. The chain's CDR3 is CASSKGVRREKLFF. The CDR3 nucleotides are TGTGCCAGCAGTAAGGGGGTTCGTCGAGAAAAACTGTTTTTT.

V is TRBV9 and J is TRBJ1-1; unclear D gene. V gave up 4 bases and J gave up 11 bases, with 9 bases separating them. This CDR3 comprises 10 residues. Germline CDR1 is SGDLS and CDR2 is YYNGEE. CDR3 sequence (DNA): TGTGCCAGCAGCCCGAGGGAGGCTTTCTTT. It translates to CASSPREAFF.

This chain links TRBV5-4 with TRBJ1-3; 8 bases fit TRBD1. The CDR3 extends over 17 amino acids. V lost 0 bases and J lost 4; bases outside the gene matches: 9. Per the germline V gene, CDR1 is SGHNT and CDR2 is YYREEE (reference sequence). This CDR3 reads CASSLAAGGAVGNTIYF. The CDR3, as DNA: TGTGCCAGCAGCTTGGCGGCAGGGGGCGCGGTAGGAAACACCATATATTTT.

This sequence joins TRBV12-3 or TRBV12-4 and TRBJ1-1; D gene uncertain. The CDR3 spans 13 residues. V lost 5 bases and J 9 bases, leaving 16 bases between the germline ends. CDR3 protein: CASSLDTLQKAFF. The CDR3, as DNA: TGTGCCAGCAGTCTCGACACCCTCCAAAAAGCTTTCTTT.

The chain has TRBV24-1 and TRBJ2-1; 7 bases agree with TRBD2. V gave up 3 bases and J gave up 0 bases; unmatched junction bases: 4. Per germline, CDR1 KGHDR and CDR2 SFDVKD. The CDR3 loop spans 16 amino acids. The chain's CDR3 is CATSDRGTNSYNEQFF. In DNA form, the CDR3 reads TGTGCCACCAGTGATAGAGGGACTAACTCCTACAATGAGCAGTTCTTC.

V is TRBV18 and J is TRBJ1-3; 7 bases align to TRBD1. Per germline, CDR1 KGHSH and CDR2 LQKENI. J lost 0 bases, V lost 4 bases, and 9 bases had no gene match. CDR3 length equals 17 residues. CDR3 residues: CASSHGVQGTSGNTIYF. The CDR3 DNA follows: TGTGCCAGCTCACACGGAGTACAGGGGACCTCTGGAAACACCATATATTTT.

The CDR3 nucleotides are TGTGCCAGTAGTATAGACCGGAACAGGGTGAACACTGAAGCTTTCTTT. This encodes CASSIDRNRVNTEAFF. V gene TRBV19 combines with J gene TRBJ1-1, with D tentatively TRBD1 (6 bases). CDR1 and CDR2 (germline): LNHDA, SQIVND (reference sequence). The CDR3 sequence is 16 residues long. V lost 0 bases and J lost 0, with 11 bases in between.

This clone occurred once. This chain joins TRBV7-9 and TRBJ2-3; the D gene is possibly TRBD2 (5 bases). From germline, CDR1 is SEHNR and CDR2 FQNEAQ (reference sequence). Trimming removed 6 bases from V and 0 bases from J, with 13 bases in between. CDR3 length equals 15 residues. The CDR3, as DNA: TGTGCCAGCAGAAGAACGGGGTTAAGCACAGATACGCAGTATTTT. Translated: CASRRTGLSTDTQYF.

This clone showed up just a few times. J is TRBJ2-1 and V is TRBV4-2, with 11 bases aligning to TRBD2. The V and J ends lost 2 bases and 8 bases, in that order; junction bases with no gene match: 11. In germline, CDR1 is LGHNA, CDR2 YNFKEQ. The CDR3 covers 17 residues. CDR3 region: CASSQSLAGGPYDEQFF. CDR3 coding DNA: TGTGCCAGCAGCCAATCTTTAGCGGGGGGGCCTTACGATGAGCAGTTCTTC.

V usage is TRBV9 and J usage is TRBJ1-6; TRBD1 matches 7 bases. The length of the CDR3 is 14 residues. Germline CDR1 is SGDLS and CDR2 is YYNGEE. V lost 3 bases, J lost 9 bases, and 6 bases stayed unmatched. DNA of the CDR3: TGTGCCAGCAGCGCAGGGGGAGGCGGTTCACCCCTCCACTTT. Protein: CASSAGGGGSPLHF. Filled out from reference TRBV9 and TRBJ1-6, the complete variable domain reads DSGVTQTPKHLITATGQRVTLRCSPRSGDLSVYWYQQSLDQGLQFLIQYYNGEERAKGNILERFSAQQFPDLHSELNLSSLELGDSALYFCASSAGGGGSPLHFGNGTRLTVT.

The CDR3, as DNA: TGTGCCAGCTCACCAGGGGGGAGGGGTGTCTCACCCCTCCACTTT. Its protein is CASSPGGRGVSPLHF. The chain combines TRBV18 with TRBJ1-6; tentatively, D is TRBD1 (5 bases). CDR1 is KGHSH, CDR2 LQKENI, per germline. Between the trimmed V and J ends, which lost 2 bases and 10 bases, there was a span of 15 bases. This CDR3 has 15 amino acids.